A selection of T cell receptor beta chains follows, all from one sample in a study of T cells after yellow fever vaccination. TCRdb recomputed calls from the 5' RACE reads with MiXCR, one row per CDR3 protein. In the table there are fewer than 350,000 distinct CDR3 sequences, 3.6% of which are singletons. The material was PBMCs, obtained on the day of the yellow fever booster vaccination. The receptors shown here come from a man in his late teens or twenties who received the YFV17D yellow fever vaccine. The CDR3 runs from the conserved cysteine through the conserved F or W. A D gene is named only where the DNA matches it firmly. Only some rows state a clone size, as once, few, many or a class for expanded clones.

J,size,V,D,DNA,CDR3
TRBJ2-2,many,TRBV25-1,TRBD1,TGTGCCAGCAGTGGCACAGGGGGCTTGGGGGAGCTGTTTTTT,CASSGTGGLGELFF
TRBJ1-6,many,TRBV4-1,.,TGCGCCAGTCGGCGAAGCCGGGAGGATTCACCCCTCCACTTT,CASRRSREDSPLHF
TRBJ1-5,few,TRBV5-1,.,TGCGCCAGCAGCGAAAGCCCAGGGGGCAATCAGCCCCAGCATTTT,CASSESPGGNQPQHF
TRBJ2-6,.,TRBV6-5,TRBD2,TGTGCCAGCAGTTACTCGATCCTAGCGGGGGGCCCTTCTGGGGCCAACGTCCTGACTTTC,CASSYSILAGGPSGANVLTF
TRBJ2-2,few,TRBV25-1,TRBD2,TGTGCCAGCAGTAAACCTCGGGGGGCGAACACCGGGGAGCTGTTTTTT,CASSKPRGANTGELFF
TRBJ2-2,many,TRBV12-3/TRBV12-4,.,TGTGCCAGCAGTTCTCAGGGGTATTTCCCCGGGGAGCTGTTTTTT,CASSSQGYFPGELFF
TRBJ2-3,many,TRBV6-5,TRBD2,TGTGCCAGCAACGATAGCGGGGGGAAGCAGTATTTT,CASNDSGGKQYF
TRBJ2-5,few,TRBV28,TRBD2,TGTGCCAGCAGTTTACCGGGGGGTGGGGCAGAGACCCAGTACTTC,CASSLPGGGAETQYF
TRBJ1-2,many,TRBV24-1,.,TGTGCCACCAGTCAGGAGGTCTCCTATGGCTACACCTTC,CATSQEVSYGYTF
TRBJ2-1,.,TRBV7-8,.,TGTGCCAGCAGTCCCTTTCGTGGGACCGGGACCTACAATGAGCAGTTCTTC,CASSPFRGTGTYNEQFF
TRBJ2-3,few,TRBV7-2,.,TGTGCCAGCAGCTCCCCTCCTGGGTTTCGGGGGACAGATACGCAGTATTTT,CASSSPPGFRGTDTQYF
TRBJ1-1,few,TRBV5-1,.,TGCGCCAGCAGGCCGGGGACCGGGGGCAATGAAGCTTTCTTT,CASRPGTGGNEAFF
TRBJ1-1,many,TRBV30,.,TGTGCCTGGAGTACAATGGCGTATTCGAACACTGAAGCTTTCTTT,CAWSTMAYSNTEAFF
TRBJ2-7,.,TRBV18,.,TGTGCCAGCTCACCTGGGTATAGGCAGCGCACCTACGAGCAGTACTTC,CASSPGYRQRTYEQYF
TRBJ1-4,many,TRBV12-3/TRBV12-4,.,TGTGCCAGCAGTGGTGGAGGGCTGAGTTTTACTAATGAAAAACTGTTTTTT,CASSGGGLSFTNEKLFF
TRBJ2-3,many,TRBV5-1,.,TGCGCCAGCAGCTTGGAGGCTATCACGGGTACGCAGTATTTT,CASSLEAITGTQYF
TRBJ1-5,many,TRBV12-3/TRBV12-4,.,TGTGCCAGCAGTTTAGAGGGGTATAGCAATCAGCCCCAGCATTTT,CASSLEGYSNQPQHF
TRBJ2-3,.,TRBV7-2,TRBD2,TGTGCCAGCAGCCCCTGGGGGACTAGCACCCGCACAGATACGCAGTATTTT,CASSPWGTSTRTDTQYF
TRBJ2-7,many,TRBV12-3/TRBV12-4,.,TGTGCCAGCAGTTTCGGCCAGGGTGGGTCCTACGAGCAGTACTTC,CASSFGQGGSYEQYF
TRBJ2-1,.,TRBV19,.,TGTGCCAGTAGGCTGGGGGGCAGGGAGTATGAGCAGTTCTTC,CASRLGGREYEQFF
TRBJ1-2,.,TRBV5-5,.,TGTGCCAGCAGTTCTCCGGGACATTTCTATGGCTACACCTTC,CASSSPGHFYGYTF
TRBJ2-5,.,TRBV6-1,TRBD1,TGTGCCAGCAGTGGGGGACAGGGGGCGCGGGAGACCCAGTACTTC,CASSGGQGARETQYF
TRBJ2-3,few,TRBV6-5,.,TGTGCCAGCAGTCAAATAACCACAGATACGCAGTATTTT,CASSQITTDTQYF
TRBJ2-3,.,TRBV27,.,TGTGCCAGCAGTCCCGGCGGGTGGTGGGGCACAGATACGCAGTATTTT,CASSPGGWWGTDTQYF
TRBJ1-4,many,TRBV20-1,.,TGCAGTGCTAGGGAGGGAGTAAGTGAAAAACTGTTTTTT,CSAREGVSEKLFF
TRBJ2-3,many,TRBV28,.,TGTGCCAGCAGCCAAGTGGCGGCCGTCTACTACACAGATACGCAGTATTTT,CASSQVAAVYYTDTQYF